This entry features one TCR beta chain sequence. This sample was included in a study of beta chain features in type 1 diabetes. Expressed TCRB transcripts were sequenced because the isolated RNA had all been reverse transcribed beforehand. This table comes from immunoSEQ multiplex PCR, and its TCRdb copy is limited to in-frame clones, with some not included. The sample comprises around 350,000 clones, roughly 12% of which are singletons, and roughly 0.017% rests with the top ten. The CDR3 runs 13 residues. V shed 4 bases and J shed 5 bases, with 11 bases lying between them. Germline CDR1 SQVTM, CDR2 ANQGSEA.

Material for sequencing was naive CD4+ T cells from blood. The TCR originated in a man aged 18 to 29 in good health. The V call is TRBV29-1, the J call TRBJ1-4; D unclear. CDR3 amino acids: CSVVRRWNEKLFF. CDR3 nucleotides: TGCAGCGTTGTTAGGCGGTGGAATGAAAAACTGTTTTTT.